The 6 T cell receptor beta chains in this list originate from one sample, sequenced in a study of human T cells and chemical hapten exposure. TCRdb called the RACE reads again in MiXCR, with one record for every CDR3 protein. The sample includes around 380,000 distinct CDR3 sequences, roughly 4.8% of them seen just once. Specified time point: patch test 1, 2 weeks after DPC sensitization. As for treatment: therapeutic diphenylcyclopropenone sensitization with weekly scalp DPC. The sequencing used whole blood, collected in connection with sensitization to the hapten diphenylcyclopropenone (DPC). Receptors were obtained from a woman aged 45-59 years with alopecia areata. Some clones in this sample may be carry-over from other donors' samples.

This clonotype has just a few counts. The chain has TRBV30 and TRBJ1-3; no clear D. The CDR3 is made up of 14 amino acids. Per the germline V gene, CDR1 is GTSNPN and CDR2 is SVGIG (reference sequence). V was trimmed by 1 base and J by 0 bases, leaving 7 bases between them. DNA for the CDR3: TGTGCCTGGAGTGAGACCGTCTCTGGAAACACCATATATTTT. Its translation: CAWSETVSGNTIYF.

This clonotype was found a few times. The CDR3 nucleotides read TGTGCCAGCAGTTACTCTTTGACGGTTAACACTGAAGCTTTCTTT. Translation gives CASSYSLTVNTEAFF. The J gene is TRBJ1-1, the V gene TRBV6-5, with D unclear. Per germline, CDR1 MNHEY and CDR2 SVGAGI. The CDR3 loop spans 15 amino acids. The germline V and J ends were trimmed by 0 bases and 2 bases, with 10 bases remaining between them.

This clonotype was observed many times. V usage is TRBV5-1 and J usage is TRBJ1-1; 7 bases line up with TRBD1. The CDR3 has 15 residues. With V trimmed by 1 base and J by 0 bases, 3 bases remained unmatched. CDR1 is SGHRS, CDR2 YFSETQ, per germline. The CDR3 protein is CASSLPGQLNTEAFF. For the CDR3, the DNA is TGCGCCAGCAGCTTGCCGGGACAGTTGAACACTGAAGCTTTCTTT.

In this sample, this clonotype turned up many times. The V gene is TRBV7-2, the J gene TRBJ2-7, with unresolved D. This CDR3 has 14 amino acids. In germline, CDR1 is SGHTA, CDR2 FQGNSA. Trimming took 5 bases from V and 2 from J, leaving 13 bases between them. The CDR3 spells CASSPTHGPYEQYF. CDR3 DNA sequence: TGTGCCAGCAGCCCTACCCACGGTCCCTACGAGCAGTACTTC.

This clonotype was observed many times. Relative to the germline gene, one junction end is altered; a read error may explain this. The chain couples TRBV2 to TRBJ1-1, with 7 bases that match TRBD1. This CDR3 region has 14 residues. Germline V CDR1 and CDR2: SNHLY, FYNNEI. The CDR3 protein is CARSVSGGNTEAFF. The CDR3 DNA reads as TGTGCCAGGAGTGTCTCAGGGGGAAACACTGAAGCTTTCTTT.

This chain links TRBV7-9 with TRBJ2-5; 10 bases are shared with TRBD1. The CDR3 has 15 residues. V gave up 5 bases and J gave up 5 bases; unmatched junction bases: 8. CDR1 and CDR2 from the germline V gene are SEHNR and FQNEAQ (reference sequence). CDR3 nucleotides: TGTGCCAGCAGCACACGGGACAGGGGCCCGGAGACCCAGTACTTC. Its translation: CASSTRDRGPETQYF.